The 8 T cell receptor beta chains in this list originate from one sample, sequenced in a study of blood T cell repertoires in COVID-19. The table came from immunoSEQ multiplex PCR; TCRdb's copy has only in-frame clones and leaves some out. The sample yields under 150,000 clones, about nine tenths seen once. The sequenced sample consisted of peripheral blood. The receptors here all came from a human donor in a cohort sampled during active COVID-19.

The rearrangement joins TRBV6-6 to TRBJ1-2; D gene unclear. The V and J ends lost 9 bases and 4 bases respectively, with 21 bases between them. Germline V gene data show CDR1 as MNHNY and CDR2 as SVGAGI (reference sequence). This CDR3 is built from 15 residues. CDR3 bases: TGTGCCAGTTTATTCGATTCGGGGTTATCCTATGGCTACACCTTC. It codes for CASLFDSGLSYGYTF.

The J gene is TRBJ1-5, the V gene TRBV5-6, with 8 positions matching TRBD1. Losses at the gene ends were 4 bases for V and 7 bases for J; bases not matched to a gene: 4. In germline, CDR1 is SGHDT, CDR2 YYEEEE. The CDR3 contains 13 residues. The CDR3 DNA reads as TGTGCCAGCAGCCCGGACAGGGAACAGCCCCAGCATTTT. Amino acid sequence: CASSPDREQPQHF.

The chain employs TRBV18 and TRBJ2-7, with 7 bases matching TRBD1. Germline CDR1 and CDR2: KGHSH and LQKENI. The CDR3 is 15 residues long. With V trimmed by 4 bases and J by 4 bases, 10 bases remained unmatched. The CDR3 spells CASSQVLQGRYEQYF. In DNA form, the CDR3 reads TGTGCCAGCTCACAGGTCTTACAGGGGCGGTACGAGCAGTACTTC.

V is TRBV28 and J is TRBJ1-5; the match to TRBD1 covers 9 bases. The germline V gene encodes CDR1 MDHEN and CDR2 SYDVKM. With V trimmed by 7 bases and J by 2 bases, 6 bases remained unmatched. The length of the CDR3 is 15 residues. CDR3 sequence: CASTRDRVGNQPQHF. Here the CDR3 DNA reads TGTGCCAGCACCCGGGACAGGGTAGGCAATCAGCCCCAGCATTTT.

Comment on this clone: Other DNA variants within this sample encode the same CDR3. This chain uses TRBV4-3 with TRBJ1-2; D not resolved. This CDR3 spans 15 amino acids. The V gene's germline CDR1 is LGHNA and CDR2 YSLEER. V was clipped by 1 base and J by 2 bases, with 11 bases between them. The CDR3 is CASSQARGGNYGYTF. The DNA of the CDR3 is TGCGCCAGCAGCCAAGCCCGAGGAGGGAACTATGGCTACACCTTC.

The chain is built from TRBV10-3 and TRBJ2-7; 8 nucleotides match TRBD1. V lost 6 bases, J lost 3 bases, and 7 bases stayed unmatched. The germline V gene has CDR1 ENHRY and CDR2 SYGVKD. CDR3 length: 14 amino acids. This CDR3 reads CAISGGQDFYEQYF. The CDR3 DNA reads TGTGCCATCAGCGGGGGACAGGATTTCTACGAGCAGTACTTC.

The chain has TRBV20-1 and TRBJ1-3; possibly TRBD1 for D (6 bases). Germline CDR1 reads DFQATT; CDR2 reads SNEGSKA (reference sequence). Deletions cut 3 bases from V and 5 bases from J, with 17 bases between. The CDR3 sequence is 15 residues long. CDR3 nucleotide sequence: TGCAGTGCTAGTGCAGGGGTCTCTGGGAGAAACACCATATATTTT. Translation: CSASAGVSGRNTIYF.

This chain joins TRBV24-1 and TRBJ2-3, with TRBD2 matching 13 bases. The CDR3 runs 13 residues. Germline V gene sequence: CDR1 KGHDR, CDR2 SFDVKD. J lost 6 bases, V lost 9 bases, and 2 bases had no gene match. The CDR3 is CATRGLAGDTQYF. CDR3 coding DNA: TGTGCCACCCGGGGACTAGCGGGGGATACGCAGTATTTT.